Below are 28 T cell receptor beta chains sequenced from a single sample in a study of shared clonotypes between healthy human individuals. This table comes from immunoSEQ multiplex PCR, and its TCRdb copy is limited to in-frame clones, with some not included. This sample has roughly 2.2 million clones, with about 90% found just once. The sequenced material came from naive CD4+ T cells from PBMCs. Stated subset: CD45RA+ positively selected. Every receptor here comes from a man aged 18 to 29 in good health. Some clones in this sample may be carry-over from other donors' samples.

This clone was counted a single time. V and J are TRBV5-1 and TRBJ2-5, with TRBD1 matching over 9 bases. This CDR3 has 16 amino acids. The J segment lost 2 bases and the V segment lost 4 bases, leaving 9 bases of the junction unmatched. Germline loops: CDR1 SGHRS, CDR2 YFSETQ. DNA for the CDR3: TGCGCCAGCAGCCTGTCCCGACAGGGGGGGCAAGAGACCCAGTACTTC. The encoded protein is CASSLSRQGGQETQYF.

With respect to this clone: Distinct nucleotide sequences in the sample also encode this CDR3. The chain recombines TRBV5-1 with TRBJ2-3, with D hard to call. Germline V gives CDR1 SGHRS, CDR2 YFSETQ. Trimming left V 0 bases short and J 4 bases short, with 3 bases between. The CDR3 has 12 residues. Here the CDR3 DNA reads TGCGCCAGCAGCTTGGCGCCAGATACGCAGTATTTT. Protein product: CASSLAPDTQYF.

This clone was seen only once. This chain uses TRBV7-2 with TRBJ2-7; D gene ambiguous. Germline V gene sequence: CDR1 SGHTA, CDR2 FQGNSA. The CDR3 is 15 residues long. V gave up 5 bases and J gave up 1 base, with 15 bases separating them. CDR3 sequence reads: CASSPSYTLSYEQYF. As DNA, the CDR3 is TGTGCCAGCAGCCCGAGTTACACCCTTTCCTACGAGCAGTACTTC.

The chain has TRBV27 and TRBJ2-5; 10 positions agree with TRBD2. V lost 7 bases, J lost 3 bases, and 8 bases stayed unmatched. Germline V gene data show CDR1 as MNHEY and CDR2 as SMNVEV (reference sequence). The CDR3 length is 15 residues. CDR3 amino acids: CASKRFGLAEETQYF. The CDR3 nucleotides are TGTGCCAGCAAGCGGTTCGGACTAGCGGAAGAGACCCAGTACTTC.

The CDR3: CASSHPRWPTDTQYF. For the CDR3, the DNA is TGTGCCAGCAGCCACCCGAGGTGGCCCACAGATACGCAGTATTTT. The rearrangement links TRBV21-1 to TRBJ2-3; the table's D call, TRBD2, was not checked against the DNA. TRBV21-1 is a known pseudogene. CDR3 length: 15 residues.

In nucleotides, the CDR3 is TGTGCCAGCAGCCTTAGCGGGAGCCTCTCCTACGAGCAGTACTTC. Its protein product is CASSLSGSLSYEQYF. The chain joins TRBV5-5 to TRBJ2-7; TRBD2 agrees at 9 bases. Trimming cost V 4 bases and J 0 bases; bases outside gene matches: 5. CDR1 is SGHKS, CDR2 YYEKEE, per germline (reference sequence). This CDR3 contains 15 residues.

V is TRBV19 and J is TRBJ2-5; 15 bases are shared with TRBD2. The CDR3 has 17 residues. The V gene's germline CDR1 is LNHDA and CDR2 SQIVND (reference sequence). V lost 5 bases, J lost 4 bases, and 8 bases stayed unmatched. The CDR3 DNA reads as TGTGCCAGTAGTGAAACCATGGGACTAGCGGGAGGAGAGACCCAGTACTTC. It encodes CASSETMGLAGGETQYF.

The chain combines TRBV30 with TRBJ1-4; D is undetermined. CDR1 GTSNPN and CDR2 SVGIG come from the germline V gene (reference sequence). V lost 1 base, J lost 8 bases, and 2 bases lay in between. This CDR3 has 10 amino acids. DNA for the CDR3: TGTGCCTGGAGTGAGGAAAAACTGTTTTTT. Its translation: CAWSEEKLFF.

V usage is TRBV5-1 and J usage is TRBJ1-2; 7 positions match TRBD1. The V segment lost 2 bases and the J segment 8 bases; nucleotides outside the gene matches: 12. Germline assignment: CDR1 SGHRS and CDR2 YFSETQ. The CDR3 is 15 amino acids. CDR3 residues: CASSLTGDPGRGYTF. DNA of the CDR3: TGCGCCAGCAGCTTAACAGGGGACCCTGGGAGGGGCTACACCTTC.

J is TRBJ2-3 and V is TRBV10-1; the match to TRBD2 covers 8 bases. Looked up from germline, CDR1 is WNHNN and CDR2 is SYGVQD (reference sequence). Trimming took 2 bases from V and 7 from J; bases not matched to a gene: 8. CDR3 length equals 15 residues. CDR3: CASSEGGTRSYTQYF. Written as DNA, the CDR3 is TGCGCCAGCAGTGAGGGGGGGACTAGGAGTTATACGCAGTATTTT.

This chain uses TRBV6-1 with TRBJ2-7; 8 nucleotides align to TRBD1. J lost 3 bases, V lost 7 bases, and 5 bases had no gene match. Germline V lookup: CDR1 MNHNS, CDR2 SASEGT. This CDR3 comprises 13 residues. The CDR3 DNA reads as TGTGCCAGCACCCACGGACAGGGCTACGAGCAGTACTTC. Translation: CASTHGQGYEQYF.

In DNA form, the CDR3 reads TGTGCCAGCAGCTTAAGGCCAAGTCTCAATGAGCAGTTCTTC. Protein product: CASSLRPSLNEQFF. This chain connects TRBV7-9 to TRBJ2-1; D gene unclear. The CDR3 totals 14 residues. Germline V gives CDR1 SEHNR, CDR2 FQNEAQ (reference sequence). Trimming stripped 2 bases from V and 6 bases from J, with 11 bases between.

This chain links TRBV27 with TRBJ2-6; D call uncertain. This CDR3 is built from 12 residues. CDR1 and CDR2 (germline): MNHEY, SMNVEV (reference sequence). V was shortened by 2 bases and J by 4 bases, with 0 bases between the two germline ends. The DNA of the CDR3 is TGTGCCAGCAGTTTAGGGGCCAACGTCCTGACTTTC. Translated, it gives CASSLGANVLTF.

In the case of this clone: Other DNA sequences of this sample code for an identical CDR3. J is TRBJ2-1 and V is TRBV5-1; 10 nucleotides agree with TRBD2. V trimming: 3 bases; J trimming: 4 bases; junction bases outside the gene matches: 4. Germline loops: CDR1 SGHRS, CDR2 YFSETQ. CDR3 length: 15 amino acids. The CDR3 sequence: CASSSGLADYNEQFF. CDR3 nucleotides: TGCGCCAGCAGCTCCGGACTAGCGGATTACAATGAGCAGTTCTTC.

The rearrangement joins TRBV27 to TRBJ1-5; D is possibly TRBD1 (5 bases). Germline lookup yields CDR1 MNHEY and CDR2 SMNVEV (reference sequence). Trimming removed 4 bases from V and 2 bases from J, with 12 bases in between. This CDR3 has 15 residues. The CDR3 coding sequence is TGTGCCAGCAGTTATGTGGGGGGAGGCAATCAGCCCCAGCATTTT. As protein: CASSYVGGGNQPQHF.

The chain links TRBV28 to TRBJ1-3; TRBD1 agrees at 7 bases. The CDR3 is made up of 17 amino acids. Per the germline V gene, CDR1 is MDHEN and CDR2 is SYDVKM. V lost 6 bases and J lost 5; bases outside the gene matches: 16. The CDR3, as DNA: TGTGCCAGCAGCACGACCGTTCAGGGGGGAGGGAGAAACACCATATATTTT. Protein product: CASSTTVQGGGRNTIYF.

The chain is built from TRBV30 and TRBJ2-3, with D perhaps TRBD2 (7 bases). V dropped 5 bases and J dropped 1 base, with 10 bases sitting between them. This CDR3 region has 13 residues. CDR1 GTSNPN and CDR2 SVGIG come from the germline V gene (reference sequence). CDR3 sequence (DNA): TGTGCCTGGGAAGGGGGGGGCACAGATACGCAGTATTTT. Its translation is CAWEGGGTDTQYF.

The rearrangement joins TRBV28 to TRBJ2-7, with TRBD1 as a possible D gene (6 bases). The CDR3 covers 13 residues. V lost 5 bases, J lost 0 bases, and 8 bases lay in between. Per the germline V gene, CDR1 is MDHEN and CDR2 is SYDVKM. The CDR3 DNA sequence: TGTGCCAGCAGTCGGACAGTCTCCTACGAGCAGTACTTC. This translates into CASSRTVSYEQYF.

The genes are TRBV11-2 and TRBJ2-1; 7 nucleotides agree with TRBD1. CDR1 and CDR2 (germline): SGHAT, FQNNGV. The V and J ends lost 6 bases and 8 bases, in that order; junction bases with no gene match: 10. The CDR3 covers 14 residues. CDR3 sequence reads: CASSLGTAADEQFF. The CDR3 DNA follows: TGTGCCAGCAGTCTCGGGACAGCCGCGGATGAGCAGTTCTTC.

CDR3 region: CASRLAGTSYEQYF. The CDR3 bases are TGTGCCTCTCGACTAGCGGGGACCTCCTACGAGCAGTACTTC. The V and J genes are TRBV28 and TRBJ2-7; 11 bases are shared with TRBD2. The J segment lost 0 bases and the V segment lost 11 bases, leaving 6 bases of the junction unmatched. The CDR3 has 14 residues. The germline gives CDR1 MDHEN, CDR2 SYDVKM.

The chain couples TRBV7-2 to TRBJ2-7; 8 bases match TRBD2. J was trimmed by 7 bases and V by 5 bases; bases with no gene match: 13. CDR1 and CDR2 from the germline V gene are SGHTA and FQGNSA. The CDR3 extends over 15 amino acids. The CDR3 nucleotides are TGTGCCAGCAGCCGGAGTAGCGGGATCATGGAAGAGCAGTACTTC. Translating gives CASSRSSGIMEEQYF.

V usage is TRBV5-4 and J usage is TRBJ2-7; 9 nucleotides line up with TRBD2. J gave up 5 bases and V 3 bases, and 6 bases lay outside the gene matches. Germline V CDR1 and CDR2: SGHNT, YYREEE (reference sequence). The CDR3 totals 14 residues. The CDR3 coding sequence is TGTGCCAGCAGCTCGACTAGCGGCCAGGACGAGCAGTACTTC. Translation gives CASSSTSGQDEQYF.

The chain carries TRBV9 and TRBJ2-3, with D perhaps matching TRBD2 (6 bases). The CDR3 consists of 15 residues. CDR1 is SGDLS and CDR2 is YYNGEE in the germline V gene. Trimming cost V 4 bases and J 6 bases, with 18 bases left between them. The CDR3 loop reads CASSPTGYRGDTQYF. Here the CDR3 DNA reads TGTGCCAGCAGCCCCACAGGCTACCGGGGGGATACGCAGTATTTT.

This chain connects TRBV11-2 to TRBJ2-1; possibly TRBD2 for D (6 bases). V was shortened by 2 bases and J by 2 bases, with 10 bases between the two germline ends. CDR3 size: 15 residues. Germline CDR1 SGHAT, CDR2 FQNNGV. CDR3 sequence reads: CASSLLRGTYNEQFF. The DNA for the CDR3 is TGTGCCAGCAGCTTATTACGCGGGACCTACAATGAGCAGTTCTTC.

The chain carries TRBV7-3 and TRBJ1-2, with D maybe TRBD1 (6 bases). The CDR3 is 13 amino acids. The V and J ends lost 2 bases and 6 bases respectively, with 10 bases between them. In germline, CDR1 is SGHTA, CDR2 FQGTGA. The CDR3 reads CASSLVGADGYTF. CDR3 sequence (DNA): TGTGCCAGCAGCTTAGTGGGGGCGGATGGCTACACCTTC.

The J gene is TRBJ1-1, the V gene TRBV6-5; the D gene is possibly TRBD1 (5 bases). The germline CDR1 and CDR2 sequences are MNHEY and SVGAGI. V lost 6 bases, J lost 6 bases, and 11 bases lay in between. CDR3 length: 12 residues. Here the CDR3 reads CASSSGRAEAFF. CDR3 bases: TGTGCCAGCAGCTCAGGGCGGGCTGAAGCTTTCTTT.

The genes are TRBV7-2 and TRBJ1-2; D may be TRBD1 (5 bases). The germline V and J ends were trimmed by 5 bases and 0 bases, with 13 bases remaining between them. There are 15 residues in the CDR3. Germline V gene lookup returns CDR1 SGHTA and CDR2 FQGNSA. The CDR3 protein is CASSPRGVSNYGYTF. The CDR3 DNA is TGTGCCAGCAGCCCTCGGGGGGTCTCTAACTATGGCTACACCTTC. The entire variable domain, with the rest obtained from reference TRBV7-2 and TRBJ1-2, is as follows: GAGVSQSPSNKVTEKGKDVELRCDPISGHTALYWYRQSLGQGLEFLIYFQGNSAPDKSGLPSDRFSAERTGGSVSTLTIQRTQQEDSAVYLCASSPRGVSNYGYTFGSGTRLTVV.

The chain joins TRBV28 to TRBJ2-2; D gene unclear. The CDR3 is made up of 14 amino acids. CDR1 is MDHEN, CDR2 SYDVKM, per germline. V lost 6 bases to trimming and J lost 0 bases, with 8 bases between them. The CDR3 here is CASRPRANTGELFF. The CDR3 coding sequence is TGTGCCAGCAGACCCCGCGCGAACACCGGGGAGCTGTTTTTT. Based on the CDR3 plus reference TRBV28 and TRBJ2-2, the full variable domain is DVKVTQSSRYLVKRTGEKVFLECVQDMDHENMFWYRQDPGLGLRLIYFSYDVKMKEKGDIPEGYSVSREKKERFSLILESASTNQTSMYLCASRPRANTGELFFGEGSRLTVL.